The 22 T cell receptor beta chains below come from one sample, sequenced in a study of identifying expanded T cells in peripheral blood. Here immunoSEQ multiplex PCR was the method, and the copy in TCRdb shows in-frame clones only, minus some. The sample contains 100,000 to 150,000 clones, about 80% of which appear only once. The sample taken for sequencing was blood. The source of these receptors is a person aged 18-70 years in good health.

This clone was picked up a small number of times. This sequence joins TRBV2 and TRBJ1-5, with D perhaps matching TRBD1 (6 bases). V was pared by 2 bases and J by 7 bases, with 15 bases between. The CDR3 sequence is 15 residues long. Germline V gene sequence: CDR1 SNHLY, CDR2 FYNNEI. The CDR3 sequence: CASSERARGRQPQHF. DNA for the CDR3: TGTGCCAGCAGTGAAAGGGCCAGGGGACGCCAGCCCCAGCATTTT. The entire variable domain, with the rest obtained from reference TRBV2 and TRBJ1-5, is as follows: EPEVTQTPSHQVTQMGQEVILRCVPISNHLYFYWYRQILGQKVEFLVSFYNNEISEKSEIFDDQFSVERPDGSNFTLKIRSTKLEDSAMYFCASSERARGRQPQHFGDGTRLSIL.

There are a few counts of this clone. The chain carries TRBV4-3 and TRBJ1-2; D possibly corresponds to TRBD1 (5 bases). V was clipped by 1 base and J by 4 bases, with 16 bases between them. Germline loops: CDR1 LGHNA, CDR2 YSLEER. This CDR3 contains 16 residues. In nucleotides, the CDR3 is TGCGCCAGCAGCCAAGCGGAGGCAGGGCCTCTCTATGGCTACACCTTC. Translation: CASSQAEAGPLYGYTF.

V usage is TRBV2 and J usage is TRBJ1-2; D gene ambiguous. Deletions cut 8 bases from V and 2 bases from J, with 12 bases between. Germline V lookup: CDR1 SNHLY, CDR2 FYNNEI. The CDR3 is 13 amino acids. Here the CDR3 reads CASATQSNYGYTF. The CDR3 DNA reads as TGTGCCAGCGCGACGCAATCAAACTATGGCTACACCTTC.

The CDR3, as DNA: TGTGCCAGCAGCTCTTCCCTTGGTGTCGGGGAGCTGTTTTTT. Translated, it gives CASSSSLGVGELFF. This chain joins TRBV7-6 and TRBJ2-2; D not resolved. Looked up from germline, CDR1 is SGHVS and CDR2 is FNYEAQ. V dropped 4 bases and J dropped 7 bases, with 13 bases sitting between them. This CDR3 region has 14 residues.

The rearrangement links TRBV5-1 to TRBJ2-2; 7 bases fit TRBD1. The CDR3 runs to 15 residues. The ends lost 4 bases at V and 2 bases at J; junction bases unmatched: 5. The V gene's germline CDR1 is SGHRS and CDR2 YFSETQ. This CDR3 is CASSLDRINTGELFF. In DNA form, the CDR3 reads TGCGCCAGCAGCCTGGACAGGATAAACACCGGGGAGCTGTTTTTT.

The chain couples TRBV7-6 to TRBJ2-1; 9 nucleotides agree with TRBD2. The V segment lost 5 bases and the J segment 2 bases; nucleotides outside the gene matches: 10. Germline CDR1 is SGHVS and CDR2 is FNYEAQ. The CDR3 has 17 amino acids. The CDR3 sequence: CASSPVRAGGTYNEQFF. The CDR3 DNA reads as TGTGCCAGCAGCCCAGTGCGGGCGGGGGGGACCTACAATGAGCAGTTCTTC.

CDR3 in amino acids: CASSTTGTGLEAFF. The CDR3 DNA follows: TGTGCCAGCAGTACAACCGGGACAGGGCTTGAAGCTTTCTTT. The J gene is TRBJ1-1, the V gene TRBV6-5; 9 bases map to TRBD1. This CDR3 is built from 14 residues. The V segment lost 5 bases and the J segment 7 bases; nucleotides outside the gene matches: 8. CDR1 is MNHEY, CDR2 SVGAGI, per germline.

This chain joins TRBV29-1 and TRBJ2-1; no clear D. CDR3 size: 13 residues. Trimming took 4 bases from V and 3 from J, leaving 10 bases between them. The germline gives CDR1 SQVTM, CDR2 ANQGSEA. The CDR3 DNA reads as TGCAGCGTTGCGGTTGATTTCTACAATGAGCAGTTCTTC. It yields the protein CSVAVDFYNEQFF.

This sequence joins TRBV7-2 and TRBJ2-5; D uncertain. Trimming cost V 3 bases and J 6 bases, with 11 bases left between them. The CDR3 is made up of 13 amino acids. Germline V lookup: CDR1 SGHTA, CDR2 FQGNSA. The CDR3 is CASSFKGSKTQYF. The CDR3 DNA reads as TGTGCCAGCAGCTTTAAGGGATCGAAGACCCAGTACTTC.

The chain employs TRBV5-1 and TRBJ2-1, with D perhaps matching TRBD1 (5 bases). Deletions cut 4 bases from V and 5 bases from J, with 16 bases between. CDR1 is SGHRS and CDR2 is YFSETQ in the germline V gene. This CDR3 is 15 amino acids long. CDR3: CASSLQGYQHNEQFF. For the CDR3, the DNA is TGCGCCAGCAGCCTTCAGGGTTACCAACACAATGAGCAGTTCTTC. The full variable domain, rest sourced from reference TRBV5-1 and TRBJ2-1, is KAGVTQTPRYLIKTRGQQVTLSCSPISGHRSVSWYQQTPGQGLQFLFEYFSETQRNKGNFPGRFSGRQFSNSRSEMNVSTLELGDSALYLCASSLQGYQHNEQFFGPGTRLTVL.

CDR3 sequence (DNA): TGCGCCAGCAGCTTGGTGGGGGGACAGGGCCCCGTCTATAATTCACCCCTCCACTTT. Amino acids: CASSLVGGQGPVYNSPLHF. The V and J genes are TRBV5-1 and TRBJ1-6, with TRBD1 matching over 9 bases. Losses at the gene ends were 0 bases for V and 3 bases for J; bases not matched to a gene: 10. The CDR3 totals 19 residues. CDR1 is SGHRS and CDR2 is YFSETQ in the germline V gene.

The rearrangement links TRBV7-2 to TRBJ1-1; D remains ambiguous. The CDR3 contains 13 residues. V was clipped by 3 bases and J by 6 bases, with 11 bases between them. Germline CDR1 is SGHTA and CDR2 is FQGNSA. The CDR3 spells CASSFGTLAEAFF. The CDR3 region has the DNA TGTGCCAGCAGCTTTGGCACACTTGCTGAAGCTTTCTTT.

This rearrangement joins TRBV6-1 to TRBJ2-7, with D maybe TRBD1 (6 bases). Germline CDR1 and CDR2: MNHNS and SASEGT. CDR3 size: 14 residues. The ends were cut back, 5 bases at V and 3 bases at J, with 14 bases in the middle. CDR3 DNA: TGTGCCAGCAGTCGGACAGATGTTTACTACGAGCAGTACTTC. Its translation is CASSRTDVYYEQYF.

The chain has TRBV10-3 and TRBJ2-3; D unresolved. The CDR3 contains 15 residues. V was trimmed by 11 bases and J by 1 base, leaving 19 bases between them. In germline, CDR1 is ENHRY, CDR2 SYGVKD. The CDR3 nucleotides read TGTGCCGCGACACCTGGAAGGGCCCGCACAGATACGCAGTATTTT. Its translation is CAATPGRARTDTQYF.

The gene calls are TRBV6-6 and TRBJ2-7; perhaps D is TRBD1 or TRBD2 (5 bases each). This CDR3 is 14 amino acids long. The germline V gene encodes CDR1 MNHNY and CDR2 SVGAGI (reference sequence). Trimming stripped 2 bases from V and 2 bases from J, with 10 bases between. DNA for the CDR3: TGTGCCAGCAGTTACGAGGGGTTTACCTACGAGCAGTACTTC. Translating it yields CASSYEGFTYEQYF.

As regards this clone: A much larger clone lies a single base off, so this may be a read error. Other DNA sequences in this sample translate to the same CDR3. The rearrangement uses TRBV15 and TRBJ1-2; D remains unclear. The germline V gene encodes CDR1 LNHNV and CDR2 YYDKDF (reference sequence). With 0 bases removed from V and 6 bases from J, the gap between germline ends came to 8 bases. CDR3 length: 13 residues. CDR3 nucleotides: TGTGCCACCAGCAGAGAGGAGGGAGATGGCTACACCTTC. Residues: CATSREEGDGYTF.

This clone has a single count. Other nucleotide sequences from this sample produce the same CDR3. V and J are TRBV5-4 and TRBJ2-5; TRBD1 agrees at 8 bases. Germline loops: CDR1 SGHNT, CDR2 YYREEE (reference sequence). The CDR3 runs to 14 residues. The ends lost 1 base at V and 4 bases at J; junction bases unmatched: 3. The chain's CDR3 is CASSLQGAGETQYF. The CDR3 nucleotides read TGTGCCAGCAGCTTGCAGGGGGCGGGAGAGACCCAGTACTTC.

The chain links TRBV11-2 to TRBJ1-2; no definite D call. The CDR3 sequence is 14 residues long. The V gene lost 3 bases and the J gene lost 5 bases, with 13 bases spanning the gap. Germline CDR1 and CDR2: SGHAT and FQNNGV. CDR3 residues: CASSFGPSEYGYTF. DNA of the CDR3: TGTGCCAGCAGCTTCGGACCGTCGGAATATGGCTACACCTTC.

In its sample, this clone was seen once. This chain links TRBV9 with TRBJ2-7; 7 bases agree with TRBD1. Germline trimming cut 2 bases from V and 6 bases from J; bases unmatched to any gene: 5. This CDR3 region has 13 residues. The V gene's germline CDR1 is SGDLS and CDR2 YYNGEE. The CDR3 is CASSVGRGSEQYF. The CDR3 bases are TGTGCCAGCAGCGTGGGCAGGGGGAGCGAGCAGTACTTC.

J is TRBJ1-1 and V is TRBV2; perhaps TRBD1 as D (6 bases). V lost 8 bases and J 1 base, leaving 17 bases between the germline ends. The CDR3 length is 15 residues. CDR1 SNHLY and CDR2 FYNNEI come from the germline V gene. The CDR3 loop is CASGKGGTWNTEAFF. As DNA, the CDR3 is TGTGCCAGCGGGAAGGGGGGTACATGGAACACTGAAGCTTTCTTT. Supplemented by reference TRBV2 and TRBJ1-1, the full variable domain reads EPEVTQTPSHQVTQMGQEVILRCVPISNHLYFYWYRQILGQKVEFLVSFYNNEISEKSEIFDDQFSVERPDGSNFTLKIRSTKLEDSAMYFCASGKGGTWNTEAFFGQGTRLTVV.

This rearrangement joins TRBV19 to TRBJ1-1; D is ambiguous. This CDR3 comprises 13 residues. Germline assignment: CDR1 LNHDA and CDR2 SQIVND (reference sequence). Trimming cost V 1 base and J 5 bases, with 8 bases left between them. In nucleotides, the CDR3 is TGTGCCAGTAGTATAGGGATGGGAACTGAAGCTTTCTTT. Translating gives CASSIGMGTEAFF.

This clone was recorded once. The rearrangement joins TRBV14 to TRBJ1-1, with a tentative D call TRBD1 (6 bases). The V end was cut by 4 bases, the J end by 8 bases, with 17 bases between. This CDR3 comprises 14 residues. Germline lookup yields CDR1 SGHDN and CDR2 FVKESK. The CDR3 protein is CASSPHITGAEAFF. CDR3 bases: TGTGCCAGCAGCCCACATATTACGGGGGCCGAAGCTTTCTTT.